These 23 T cell receptor beta chains share one sample of origin, sequenced in a study of T cells expressing NK-cell markers. TCRdb processed the 5' RACE reads again and assigns one entry to each CDR3 protein, with no DNA. This sample contains approximately 420,000 distinct CDR3 sequences. Sequenced: blood T cells: a sorted CD56 or NKG2C T cell subset, CD4+ or CD8+ T cells, or bulk PBMC T cells (not recorded which). The receptors here all came from a woman in her forties or fifties in good health.

The chain's CDR3 is CSARKASGYSYEQYF. V is TRBV20-1 and J is TRBJ2-7; TCRdb picks TRBD2, but there is no DNA to check that call. Looked up from germline, CDR1 is DFQATT and CDR2 is SNEGSKA (reference sequence). The CDR3 spans 15 residues.

This chain uses TRBV15 with TRBJ2-1. From germline, CDR1 is LNHNV and CDR2 YYDKDF (reference sequence). This CDR3 is 16 amino acids long. The CDR3 loop reads CATSTLLAGAHNEQFF.

V and J are TRBV4-1 and TRBJ2-5; TCRdb outputs TRBD1, but without DNA this stays unchecked. Germline loops: CDR1 MGHRA, CDR2 YSYEKL. There are 18 residues in the CDR3. The CDR3 reads CASSQVPLRDSIQETQYF.

This chain connects TRBV5-1 to TRBJ2-2; the TRBD2 assignment by TCRdb is unverifiable without DNA. The CDR3 spans 16 residues. Germline lookup yields CDR1 SGHRS and CDR2 YFSETQ. CDR3 region: CASRASGDTNTGELFF.

The chain couples TRBV4-2 to TRBJ2-1; TCRdb outputs TRBD2, but without DNA this stays unchecked. CDR1 is LGHNA and CDR2 is YNFKEQ in the germline V gene. The CDR3 has 16 residues. The CDR3 loop is CASSQDQPASLGEQFF.

The gene calls are TRBV29-1 and TRBJ2-2; TCRdb names TRBD1, which stays unverified in the absence of DNA. The length of the CDR3 is 13 residues. The germline gives CDR1 SQVTM, CDR2 ANQGSEA. This chain's CDR3 is CSVEGQGTWELFF.

The V gene is TRBV28, the J gene TRBJ2-7; the TRBD1 assignment by TCRdb is unverifiable without DNA. In germline, CDR1 is MDHEN, CDR2 SYDVKM. The CDR3 has 12 amino acids. This chain's CDR3 is CASLDRVREQYF.

The chain has TRBV2 and TRBJ2-4. Looked up from germline, CDR1 is SNHLY and CDR2 is FYNNEI. This CDR3 region has 16 residues. CDR3: CASSGGLSMSKNIQYF.

The chain is built from TRBV3-1 and TRBJ1-1; no DNA is available, so the TRBD1 call from TCRdb remains unchecked. Germline values: CDR1 LGHDT, CDR2 YNNKEL (reference sequence). CDR3 size: 15 residues. The CDR3 here is CASSLHRGMNTEAFF.

This chain links TRBV20-1 with TRBJ1-2. The CDR3 length is 13 residues. Germline lookup yields CDR1 DFQATT and CDR2 SNEGSKA (reference sequence). CDR3 loop: CSARSGRSYGYTF.

The chain recombines TRBV20-1 with TRBJ2-3; TCRdb indicates TRBD1, and absent DNA this call remains unverified. The CDR3 spans 13 residues. Germline V CDR1 and CDR2: DFQATT, SNEGSKA (reference sequence). The CDR3 sequence is CSATRGAMDTQYF.

The chain has TRBV9 and TRBJ2-7. Germline assignment: CDR1 SGDLS and CDR2 YYNGEE. The CDR3 has 14 residues. CDR3 sequence: CASSRRVARDEQYF.

This sequence joins TRBV20-1 and TRBJ2-3; as DNA is missing, the TRBD2 call by TCRdb cannot be tested. This CDR3 region has 15 residues. Germline V gene data show CDR1 as DFQATT and CDR2 as SNEGSKA (reference sequence). CDR3 amino acids: CSASSGLSMGHEQYF.

This chain joins TRBV27 and TRBJ2-3. The CDR3 totals 12 residues. The germline V gene has CDR1 MNHEY and CDR2 SMNVEV (reference sequence). This CDR3 is CASTDRPDTQYF.

The chain employs TRBV29-1 and TRBJ2-6. Germline CDR1 reads SQVTM; CDR2 reads ANQGSEA. The CDR3 has 13 residues. This CDR3 is CSVVRAGANVLTF.

The J gene is TRBJ1-2, the V gene TRBV12-3 or TRBV12-4. The length of the CDR3 is 15 residues. This CDR3 reads CASSNHRALAVGYTF.

The gene calls are TRBV6-5 and TRBJ2-1; checking the TCRdb D call of TRBD2 is not possible without DNA. The germline V gene has CDR1 MNHEY and CDR2 SVGAGI. CDR3 size: 17 residues. CDR3 loop: CATTGLAGVGSYNEQFF.

This chain links TRBV3-1 with TRBJ2-1; TCRdb picks TRBD2, but there is no DNA to check that call. CDR1 and CDR2 (germline): LGHDT, YNNKEL (reference sequence). The CDR3 has 14 amino acids. CDR3 sequence reads: CASSQGLERAEQFF.

The rearrangement joins TRBV13 to TRBJ2-3; TCRdb proposes TRBD2, but this gene call is untestable without DNA. The CDR3 has 13 residues. Germline V gene data show CDR1 as PRHDT and CDR2 as FYEKMQ (reference sequence). Here the CDR3 reads CASKGLAGRTQYF.

J is TRBJ1-5 and V is TRBV4-1; lacking DNA, the TRBD1 call made by TCRdb goes unchecked. The CDR3 sequence is 14 residues long. Germline-derived CDR1 and CDR2 are MGHRA and YSYEKL. The CDR3 loop reads CASSPSQGLGPQHF.

The rearrangement links TRBV5-1 to TRBJ2-7; the D call from TCRdb, TRBD1, cannot be confirmed without DNA. CDR1 SGHRS and CDR2 YFSETQ come from the germline V gene. The CDR3 covers 13 residues. This chain's CDR3 is CASSSGTEAGQYF.

The chain carries TRBV29-1 and TRBJ1-1; TCRdb indicates TRBD1, and absent DNA this call remains unverified. Germline lookup yields CDR1 SQVTM and CDR2 ANQGSEA. The CDR3 totals 14 residues. The CDR3 region is CSVHQTGPNTEAFF.

This CDR3 is CAISELRRESSYNEQFF. The chain joins TRBV10-3 to TRBJ2-1; checking the TCRdb D call of TRBD2 is not possible without DNA. The CDR3 totals 17 residues. Germline CDR1 ENHRY, CDR2 SYGVKD.